The rows below give T cell receptor beta chains drawn from one sample of a study of human T cells and chemical hapten exposure. A single record per CDR3 protein comes from TCRdb applying MiXCR to the RACE reads. Of under 40,000 distinct CDR3 sequences listed, about 6.3% are singletons. The sample here was whole blood, taken in connection with sensitization to the hapten diphenylcyclopropenone (DPC). The receptors here all came from a woman between 25 and 40 years old with alopecia areata. Some clones in this sample may be carry-over from other donors' samples. Both conserved end residues are part of each CDR3. D genes are given only for firm matches. Size values are once, few and many counts, or a class for expanded clones, and some rows have none.

TRBV12-3/TRBV12-4	TRBJ2-7	many	12	.	TGTGCCAGCAGTTTAGGGTCCTACGAGCAGTACTTC	CASSLGSYEQYF
TRBV27	TRBJ1-6	many	14	.	TGTGCCAGCAGTTTCGACAGGAATAATTCACCCCTCCACTTT	CASSFDRNNSPLHF
TRBV20-1	TRBJ2-4	.	14	.	TGCAGTGCTAGAGCCGGGGGACCCAGAGACATTCAGTACTTC	CSARAGGPRDIQYF
TRBV18	TRBJ2-1	many	15	.	TGTGCCAGCTCACCACCGTCGACTGGTACGGATGAGCAGTTCTTC	CASSPPSTGTDEQFF
TRBV2	TRBJ1-6	few	14	TRBD1	TGTGCCAGCAGTTACGACAGGGCTGGTTCACCCCTCCACTTT	CASSYDRAGSPLHF
TRBV5-6	TRBJ1-1	few	17	.	TGTGCCAGCAGCATGGAAGGGGGGTTAACGAGGTGGACTGAAGCTTTCTTT	CASSMEGGLTRWTEAFF
TRBV5-1	TRBJ2-7	.	14	.	TGCGCCAGCAGCTTGGCCCGGGCCCACTACGAGCAGTACTTC	CASSLARAHYEQYF
TRBV20-1	TRBJ2-1	many	17	TRBD2	TGCAGTGCCGAGGGACTAGCGGGGGTAAAAGGGGGCGATGAGCAGTTCTTC	CSAEGLAGVKGGDEQFF
TRBV19	TRBJ2-3	.	13	TRBD2	TGTGCCAGCAGACTAGCGAGCACAGATACGCAGTATTTT	CASRLASTDTQYF
TRBV29-1	TRBJ1-2	many	12	.	TGCAGCGTACGGACGGGCGTGGATGGCTACACCTTC	CSVRTGVDGYTF
TRBV12-3/TRBV12-4	TRBJ1-2	many	12	.	TGTGCCAGCAGTTTCTCGGGGGATGGCTACACCTTC	CASSFSGDGYTF
TRBV7-2	TRBJ2-7	many	13	TRBD1	TGTGCCAGCAGCCGGGACAGACCTTACGAGCAGTACTTC	CASSRDRPYEQYF
TRBV20-1	TRBJ2-7	many	14	TRBD2	TGCAGCGACACTCTAGCGGGGGGTACGAACGAGCAGTACTTC	CSDTLAGGTNEQYF
TRBV7-8	TRBJ1-1	few	15	.	TGTGCCAGCAGCGCCCATGGGGGGGGCTCGACTGAAGCTTTCTTT	CASSAHGGGSTEAFF
TRBV20-1	TRBJ2-3	.	14	.	TGCAGTGCTAGGGACTACCAAAACACAGATACGCAGTATTTT	CSARDYQNTDTQYF
TRBV4-3	TRBJ2-1	many	18	TRBD2	TGCGCCAGCAGCCAAGGACCGATTAGCGGGGGGGCCTACAATGAGCAGTTCTTC	CASSQGPISGGAYNEQFF
TRBV28	TRBJ2-5	.	15	TRBD1	TGTGCCAGCAGTGCCCAGACAGGGTTGCGGCAGACCCAGTACTTC	CASSAQTGLRQTQYF
TRBV5-5	TRBJ1-3	.	14	.	TGTGCCAGCAGTTATGGAGGTGGTGGAAACACCATATATTTT	CASSYGGGGNTIYF
TRBV20-1	TRBJ2-7	many	13	.	TGCAGTGCTACCCAGGGGGGTGGAGGCGAGCAGTACTTC	CSATQGGGGEQYF
TRBV11-1	TRBJ1-2	few	13	.	TGTGCCAGCAGCCTGGACCGTGAGGGTGGCTACACCTTC	CASSLDREGGYTF
TRBV12-3/TRBV12-4	TRBJ2-7	few	14	.	TGTGCCAGCAGGATCGACAGAAACTCCTACGAGCAGTACTTC	CASRIDRNSYEQYF
TRBV7-2	TRBJ1-1	many	13	.	TGTGCCAGCAGCTTTGGGGATTACACTGAAGCTTTCTTT	CASSFGDYTEAFF
TRBV12-3/TRBV12-4	TRBJ1-5	many	16	.	TGTGCCAGCAGTATTTGGACGGGGGTCGGCAATCAGCCCCAGCATTTT	CASSIWTGVGNQPQHF